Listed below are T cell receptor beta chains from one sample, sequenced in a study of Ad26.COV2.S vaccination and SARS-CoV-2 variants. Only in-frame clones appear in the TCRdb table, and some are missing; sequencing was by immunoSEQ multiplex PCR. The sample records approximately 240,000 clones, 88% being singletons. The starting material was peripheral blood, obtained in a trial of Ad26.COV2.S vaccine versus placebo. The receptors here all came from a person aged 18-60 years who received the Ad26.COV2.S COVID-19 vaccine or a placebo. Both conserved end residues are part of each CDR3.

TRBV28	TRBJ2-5	CASSSRQAYQETQYF
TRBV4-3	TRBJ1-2	CASSPQTGVGRYGYTF
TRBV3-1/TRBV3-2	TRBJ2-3	CASSQDDLTGATQYF
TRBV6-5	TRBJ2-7	CASSRTGTELYEQYF
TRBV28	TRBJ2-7	CASSFRDSGTYEQYF
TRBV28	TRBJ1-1	CASSPGAPFTEAFF
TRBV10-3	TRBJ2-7	CAISEWRTGTYEQYF
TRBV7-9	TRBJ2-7	CASSQSPGQGSYEQYF
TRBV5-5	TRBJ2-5	CASSPRTSQETQYF
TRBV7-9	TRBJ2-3	CASSRARELDTQYF
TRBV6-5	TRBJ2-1	CASSYPGQGLHEQFF
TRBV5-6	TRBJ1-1	CASNDRVGNTEAFF